Sequencing of this T cell receptor beta chain was carried out in a study of post-analysis software for immune sequencing data. Points from the study as a whole: TRBV5-6, TRBV5-1 and TRBV20-1 were among roughly 5 TRBV segments more frequent in patients than controls. Those with multiple sclerosis, the patient group, showed significantly lower normalized Chao1 diversity than controls.

This clonotype came up a few times. Its antigen is unknown. The CDR3 is 14 residues long. The germline V gene encodes CDR1 LGHDT and CDR2 YNNKEL (reference sequence). Libraries were made from TCR beta cDNA, and they carried unique molecular identifiers. T cells numbering roughly 0.85 to 10 million gave rise to some 500,000 cDNA molecules. Each CDR3 protein is one row after TCRdb ran MiXCR on the PCR reads. The sample yields hundreds of thousands of distinct CDR3 sequences, over 35% seen once. The chain links TRBV3-1 to TRBJ2-4; the match to TRBD2 covers 10 bases. The J call is uncertain, as TRBJ2-7 better fits the DNA end. Sequencing was performed on blood. The clonotype comes from a girl aged 10-17 years with multiple sclerosis. The CDR3 nucleotides read TGTGCCAGCAGCCTGAGCGGGAGGGCGTCCGAGCAGTACTTC. It translates to CASSLSGRASEQYF.